The sample holds many counts of the clone carrying this T cell receptor (beta chain). Its specificity is unknown. This CDR3 is 17 amino acids long. The V gene's germline CDR1 is LGHNA and CDR2 YSLEER. Trimming cost V 3 bases and J 4 bases; bases outside gene matches: 6. This specimen comes from a study of human T cells and chemical hapten exposure. Study results and limitations: No shift was seen in TCRs above 1 in 1000 frequency with DPC sensitization. PT1 expanded TCR counts and patch test score correlated positively.

Separate cDNA molecules received unique molecular identifiers, which the library attached to them. MiXCR, run by TCRdb on the RACE reads, gives a single entry per CDR3 protein. Among fewer than 350,000 distinct CDR3 sequences, 7.5% to 8% were seen once, and the ten largest hold 0.9% to 1.5%. Specified time point: pre-sensitization, week 0. The treatment is: therapeutic diphenylcyclopropenone sensitization with weekly scalp DPC. Before extraction, the whole blood was not fractionated, and total RNA was taken from it. This chain joins TRBV4-3 and TRBJ2-5; TRBD2 agrees at 15 bases. Sequencing was performed on whole blood, taken in connection with sensitization to the hapten diphenylcyclopropenone (DPC). This receptor was obtained from a young man with alopecia areata. Some clones in this sample may be carry-over from other donors' samples. CDR3 sequence reads: CASSHRTSGGAVETQYF. The CDR3 bases are TGCGCCAGCAGCCACCGGACTAGCGGGGGGGCGGTAGAGACCCAGTACTTC.